This is a list of T cell receptor beta chains from one sample in a study of PD-1 blockade in classical Hodgkin lymphoma. Some clones are missing from TCRdb's copy, which holds only in-frame ones; the method was immunoSEQ multiplex PCR. This sample has 15,000 to 17,000 clones, with 80% to 85% found just once. Sequenced material: peripheral blood mononuclear cells (PBMCs), taken before the second cycle of nivolumab. The receptors derive from a human donor with classical Hodgkin lymphoma. Each CDR3 is given with its conserved first and last residue. The D gene is left open where the match is weak. Clone size is given for some rows only: seen once, a few or many times, or a class if the clone is expanded.

V	size	J	D	CDR3	DNA
TRBV4-2	few	TRBJ2-1	-	CASSAGLLVLNEQFF	TGTGCCAGCAGCGCCGGCCTCCTAGTGCTTAATGAGCAGTTCTTC
TRBV6-5	-	TRBJ2-7	TRBD2	CASRPGTSSSYEQYF	TGTGCCAGCAGGCCCGGGACTAGCAGCTCCTACGAGCAGTACTTC
TRBV6-6	-	TRBJ1-5	-	CASRGLAGGQPQHF	TGTGCCAGCAGGGGCTTGGCGGGGGGTCAGCCCCAGCATTTT
TRBV5-1	-	TRBJ2-7	-	CASSLVSGGNGEQYF	TGCGCCAGCAGCTTGGTGTCCGGGGGAAATGGCGAGCAGTACTTC
TRBV7-9	-	TRBJ1-6	-	CASSLRTADNSPLHF	TGTGCCAGCAGCTTAAGGACCGCCGATAATTCACCCCTCCACTTT
TRBV19	few	TRBJ2-7	-	CASSRSGPYEQYF	TGTGCCAGTAGTAGGTCAGGACCCTACGAGCAGTACTTC
TRBV10-3	-	TRBJ1-1	TRBD1	CAIRNRDRGNGTEAFF	TGTGCCATCAGGAACCGGGACAGGGGTAATGGGACTGAAGCTTTCTTT
TRBV5-6	-	TRBJ2-7	TRBD1	CASSSVGQGKSYEQYF	TGTGCCAGCAGCTCCGTGGGACAGGGGAAATCCTACGAGCAGTACTTC
TRBV7-3	-	TRBJ1-1	TRBD1	CASSGQGATEAFF	TGTGCCAGCAGCGGACAGGGGGCCACTGAAGCTTTCTTT
TRBV4-2	-	TRBJ2-1	-	CASSQGLWVEQFF	TGTGCCAGCAGCCAAGGGCTTTGGGTTGAGCAGTTCTTC
TRBV28	-	TRBJ2-7	TRBD1	CASSGGTGAYEQYF	TGTGCCAGCAGTGGTGGGACAGGCGCCTACGAGCAGTACTTC
TRBV6-4	-	TRBJ1-2	-	CASSEWAGDNYGYTF	TGTGCCAGCAGTGAATGGGCAGGTGATAACTATGGCTACACCTTC
TRBV10-1	-	TRBJ1-5	-	CASRILMTADQPQHF	TGCGCCAGCAGGATCCTTATGACAGCCGATCAGCCCCAGCATTTT
TRBV10-3	-	TRBJ1-2	-	CAIRPSARGGYTF	TGTGCCATCAGGCCCTCAGCACGAGGTGGCTACACCTTC
TRBV7-9	-	TRBJ2-7	TRBD1	CASSLNPGQGPRTYEQYF	TGTGCCAGCAGCTTAAACCCGGGACAGGGTCCTCGCACCTACGAGCAGTACTTC
TRBV28	-	TRBJ2-1	TRBD1	CASSPQGQHYNEQFF	TGTGCCAGCAGTCCCCAGGGACAGCACTACAATGAGCAGTTCTTC
TRBV5-6	-	TRBJ2-4	-	CASSTFVAKNIQYF	TGTGCCAGCAGCACCTTCGTAGCCAAAAACATTCAGTACTTC
TRBV11-2	-	TRBJ2-7	-	CASSFRTPGNIYEQYF	TGTGCCAGCAGCTTCAGGACCCCTGGGAATATCTACGAGCAGTACTTC
TRBV18	once	TRBJ2-2	-	CASSPYRDRDTGELFF	TGTGCCAGCTCACCATACCGGGACCGAGACACCGGGGAGCTGTTTTTT
TRBV7-2	-	TRBJ2-1	TRBD2	CASRTASGRGVGPYNEQFF	TGTGCCAGCAGGACTGCTAGCGGGAGGGGTGTTGGCCCCTACAATGAGCAGTTCTTC
TRBV10-3	once	TRBJ1-1	-	CAISEGHRNTEAFF	TGTGCCATCAGTGAGGGACACAGGAACACTGAAGCTTTCTTT
TRBV4-1	once	TRBJ2-3	-	CASSQEKPNTDTQYF	TGCGCCAGCAGCCAAGAAAAACCCAACACAGATACGCAGTATTTT
TRBV7-9	once	TRBJ1-1	TRBD1	CASSSLAGQGPLTEAFF	TGTGCCAGCAGCTCCCTTGCGGGACAGGGCCCACTCACGGAAGCTTTCTTT
TRBV2	-	TRBJ2-7	TRBD1	CASTQDRGRYEQYF	TGTGCCAGCACCCAGGACAGGGGACGGTACGAGCAGTACTTC
TRBV4-2	-	TRBJ2-1	TRBD2	CASSQGTSGSWEQFF	TGTGCCAGCAGCCAAGGGACTAGCGGGAGTTGGGAGCAGTTCTTC
TRBV7-3	-	TRBJ1-5	-	CASSLAWGSGQPQHF	TGTGCCAGCAGCTTAGCGTGGGGAAGTGGACAGCCCCAGCATTTT
TRBV10-1	-	TRBJ2-1	-	CASSESQNEQFF	TGCGCCAGCAGTGAGAGCCAAAATGAGCAGTTCTTC
TRBV27	-	TRBJ2-6	-	CASSLVGAGANVLTF	TGTGCCAGCAGTTTAGTAGGTGCAGGGGCCAACGTCCTGACTTTC
TRBV6-4	-	TRBJ2-3	-	CASSDEGSTDTQYF	TGTGCCAGCAGTGACGAGGGTAGCACAGATACGCAGTATTTT
TRBV28	-	TRBJ1-5	-	CASSSGNQPQHF	TGTGCCAGCAGCAGTGGCAATCAGCCCCAGCATTTT
TRBV11-1	-	TRBJ2-3	-	CASSLWGDRTDTQYF	TGTGCCAGCAGCTTATGGGGGGATCGCACAGATACGCAGTATTTT
TRBV28	-	TRBJ2-7	-	CASSPVGGFDEQYF	TGTGCCAGCAGTCCAGTTGGGGGGTTCGACGAGCAGTACTTC
TRBV27	-	TRBJ2-7	-	CASSRNYEQYF	TGTGCCAGCAGCCGTAACTACGAGCAGTACTTC
TRBV6-1	-	TRBJ2-2	-	CASSELVSWGSGELFF	TGTGCCAGCAGTGAATTGGTGTCTTGGGGTTCCGGGGAGCTGTTTTTT
TRBV19	-	TRBJ2-2	-	CASSIWERTGELFF	TGTGCCAGTAGTATTTGGGAAAGGACCGGGGAGCTGTTTTTT
TRBV2	-	TRBJ2-3	-	CASRGSTDTQYF	TGTGCCAGCAGGGGTAGCACAGATACGCAGTATTTT
TRBV5-1	-	TRBJ1-2	TRBD1	CASSLGTGGAVNYGYTF	TGCGCCAGCAGCTTGGGAACAGGGGGCGCGGTGAACTATGGCTACACCTTC
TRBV5-1	-	TRBJ1-1	-	CASSGGSLNTEAFF	TGCGCCAGCAGCGGGGGATCATTGAACACTGAAGCTTTCTTT
TRBV7-9	-	TRBJ1-1	-	CASTNLNTEAFF	TGTGCCAGCACCAACCTGAACACTGAAGCTTTCTTT
TRBV6-5	-	TRBJ2-7	-	CASREDYTFYEQYF	TGTGCCAGCAGAGAAGACTACACCTTCTACGAGCAGTACTTC
TRBV7-9	-	TRBJ1-1	-	CASSRGSETEAFF	TGTGCCAGCAGCCGGGGATCGGAGACTGAAGCTTTCTTT
TRBV2	-	TRBJ2-2	-	CASSEVSLVSANTGELFF	TGTGCCAGCAGTGAAGTTAGTCTGGTGTCAGCGAACACCGGGGAGCTGTTTTTT
TRBV2	once	TRBJ2-1	-	CASRPLGEGSYNEQFF	TGTGCCAGCAGACCCTTGGGGGAAGGGTCCTACAATGAGCAGTTCTTC
TRBV25-1	-	TRBJ2-3	TRBD2	CASSVLAGGYTDTQYF	TGTGCCAGCAGTGTTCTAGCGGGAGGGTACACAGATACGCAGTATTTT
TRBV28	-	TRBJ2-3	TRBD2	CASSFPLGGSTDTQYF	TGTGCCAGCAGTTTCCCACTGGGGGGGAGCACAGATACGCAGTATTTT
TRBV2	-	TRBJ1-2	-	CASSDEGRLYGYTF	TGTGCCAGCAGTGATGAGGGCAGGCTCTATGGCTACACCTTC
TRBV6-1	-	TRBJ2-1	TRBD2	CASCLAGGHNEQFF	TGTGCCAGCTGCTTAGCGGGAGGCCACAATGAGCAGTTCTTC
TRBV7-3	-	TRBJ2-1	TRBD1	CASSSPRDSPSSYNEQFF	TGTGCCAGCAGCTCGCCCCGGGACAGTCCAAGCTCCTACAATGAGCAGTTCTTC
TRBV15	few	TRBJ2-5	-	CATSRDAQGRGTQYF	TGTGCCACCAGCAGAGATGCTCAGGGAAGGGGGACCCAGTACTTC
TRBV7-2	-	TRBJ2-7	TRBD2	CASSLLGLADYEQYF	TGTGCCAGCAGCTTATTGGGACTAGCAGACTACGAGCAGTACTTC
TRBV28	few	TRBJ1-4	-	CASSFRLDLDKLFF	TGTGCCAGCAGTTTTCGGCTGGACCTTGACAAACTGTTTTTT
TRBV4-1	-	TRBJ2-1	TRBD2	CASSPTSAPFNEQFF	TGCGCCAGCAGCCCTACTAGCGCCCCCTTCAATGAGCAGTTCTTC
TRBV19	-	TRBJ1-2	-	CASSPTREGYGYTF	TGTGCCAGTAGCCCTACGCGGGAGGGCTATGGCTACACCTTC
TRBV29-1	-	TRBJ1-2	-	CSVATGQYYGYTF	TGCAGCGTGGCGACCGGACAGTACTATGGCTACACCTTC
TRBV7-9	-	TRBJ1-1	-	CASSEYVEEAFF	TGTGCCAGCAGCGAATACGTTGAGGAAGCTTTCTTT